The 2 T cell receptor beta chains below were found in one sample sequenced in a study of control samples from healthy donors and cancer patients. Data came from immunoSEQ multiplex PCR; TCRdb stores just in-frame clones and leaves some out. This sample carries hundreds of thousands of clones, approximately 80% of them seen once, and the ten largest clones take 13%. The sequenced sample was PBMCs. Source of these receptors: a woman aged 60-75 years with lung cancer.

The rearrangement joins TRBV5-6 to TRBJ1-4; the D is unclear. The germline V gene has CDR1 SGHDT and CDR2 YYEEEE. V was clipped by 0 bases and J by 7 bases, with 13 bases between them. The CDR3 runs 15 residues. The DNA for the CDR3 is TGTGCCAGCAGCTTGGCATCGGGGATGGCTGAAAAACTGTTTTTT. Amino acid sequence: CASSLASGMAEKLFF.

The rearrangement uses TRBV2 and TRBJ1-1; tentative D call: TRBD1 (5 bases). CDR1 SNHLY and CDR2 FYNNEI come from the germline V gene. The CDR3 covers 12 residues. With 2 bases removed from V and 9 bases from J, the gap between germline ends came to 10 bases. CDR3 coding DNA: TGTGCCAGCAGTGAATCGGGGCCCAAAGCTTTCTTT. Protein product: CASSESGPKAFF.